This T cell receptor beta chain comes out of a study of T cells in narcolepsy. Study at large: Enrolled donors included narcolepsy type 1 or type 2 patients and healthy controls.

Study-wide results and limits: No autoreactive T cell clone sequences appeared in some memory CD4+ repertoires. Same-patient CSF and blood CD4+ T cell clonotypes included HCRT-specific and TRIB2-specific autoreactive ones. Reportedly, autoreactive clonotypes were serially detected in patients' blood but not controls'.

Comment on this clone: No antigen is known for it.

TCRdb keeps only in-frame clones here, not all; method: immunoSEQ multiplex PCR. In the table there are about 40,000 clones, around 88% of which are singletons. Deletions cut 0 bases from V and 3 bases from J, with 18 bases between. Germline V gene lookup returns CDR1 MGHRA and CDR2 YSYEKL. The CDR3 has 17 amino acids. The rearrangement links TRBV4-1 to TRBJ2-7, with D maybe TRBD2 (6 bases). What was sequenced was CD45RA- memory CD4+ T cells from PBMCs. The receptor's source is a human donor with narcolepsy. DNA of the CDR3: TGCGCCAGCAGCCAAGATCCGAGCCCCGGGAGTGGCTACGAGCAGTACTTC. It yields the protein CASSQDPSPGSGYEQYF.